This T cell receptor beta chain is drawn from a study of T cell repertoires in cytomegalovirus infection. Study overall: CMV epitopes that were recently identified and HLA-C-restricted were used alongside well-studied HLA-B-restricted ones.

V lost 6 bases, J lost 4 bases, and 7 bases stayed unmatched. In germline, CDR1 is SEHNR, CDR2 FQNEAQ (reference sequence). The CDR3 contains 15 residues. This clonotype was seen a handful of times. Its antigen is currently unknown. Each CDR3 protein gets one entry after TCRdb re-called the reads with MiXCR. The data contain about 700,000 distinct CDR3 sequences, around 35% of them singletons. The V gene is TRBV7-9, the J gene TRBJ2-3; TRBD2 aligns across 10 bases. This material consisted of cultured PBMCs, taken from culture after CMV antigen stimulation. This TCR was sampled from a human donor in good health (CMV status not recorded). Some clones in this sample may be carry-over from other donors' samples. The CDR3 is CASRLTSGSADTQYF. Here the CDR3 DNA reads TGTGCCAGCAGATTGACTAGCGGGTCGGCAGATACGCAGTATTTT.